A single sample gave rise to the 8 T cell receptor beta chains below, sequenced in a study of Ad26.COV2.S vaccination and SARS-CoV-2 variants. Regarding treatment: around 19 received Ad26.COV2.S at low or high dose, single or two shots; about five received placebo; per-sample allocation not given. Day 63 after the first vaccine or placebo injection was the time point for sampling. Some clones are missing from TCRdb's copy, which holds only in-frame ones; the method was immunoSEQ multiplex PCR. The sample includes under 400,000 clones, around 86% of them seen just once. Sequencing used peripheral blood, obtained in a trial of Ad26.COV2.S vaccine versus placebo. Source of these receptors: a person between 18 and 59 years old who received the Ad26.COV2.S COVID-19 vaccine or a placebo.

The chain couples TRBV12-3 or TRBV12-4 to TRBJ2-5; D gene uncertain. V dropped 1 base and J dropped 5 bases, with 8 bases sitting between them. The CDR3 covers 13 residues. CDR3 region: CASSLVRQETQYF. Written as DNA, the CDR3 is TGTGCCAGCAGTTTAGTGCGTCAGGAGACCCAGTACTTC.

The V and J genes are TRBV9 and TRBJ2-2, with a tentative D call TRBD2 (7 bases). Germline values: CDR1 SGDLS, CDR2 YYNGEE. The CDR3 loop spans 16 amino acids. Trimming took off 0 bases at V and 0 bases at J, with 9 bases between the two ends. CDR3 protein: CASSVVGGANTGELFF. CDR3 DNA sequence: TGTGCCAGCAGCGTAGTAGGGGGGGCGAACACCGGGGAGCTGTTTTTT.

DNA for the CDR3: TGTGCCAGCAGTGATAGGCAGGGGAACACTGAAGCTTTCTTT. This translates into CASSDRQGNTEAFF. The chain has TRBV2 and TRBJ1-1, with D tentatively TRBD1 (5 bases). Looked up from germline, CDR1 is SNHLY and CDR2 is FYNNEI. The CDR3 has 14 residues. V was cut by 3 bases and J by 1 base, with 9 bases left in between.

As DNA, the CDR3 is TGTGCCAGCAGTCGGACAGGAAAAAATGAAAAACTGTTTTTT. The encoded protein is CASSRTGKNEKLFF. The chain combines TRBV27 with TRBJ1-4, with TRBD1 matching 7 bases. The length of the CDR3 is 14 residues. Trimming removed 5 bases from V and 5 bases from J; junction bases left unmatched: 5. Germline-derived CDR1 and CDR2 are MNHEY and SMNVEV (reference sequence). The whole variable domain, remainder taken from reference TRBV27 and TRBJ1-4, is EAQVTQNPRYLITVTGKKLTVTCSQNMNHEYMSWYRQDPGLGLRQIYYSMNVEVTDKGDVPEGYKVSRKEKRNFPLILESPSPNQTSLYFCASSRTGKNEKLFFGSGTQLSVL.

This rearrangement joins TRBV4-3 to TRBJ2-1, with 8 bases identical to TRBD2. There are 19 residues in the CDR3. J gave up 4 bases and V 0 bases, and 14 bases lay outside the gene matches. The germline V gene has CDR1 LGHNA and CDR2 YSLEER. The DNA of the CDR3 is TGCGCCAGCAGCCAAGATTCGGGGTTAGGAGCGGGGGCTTACAATGAGCAGTTCTTC. Protein: CASSQDSGLGAGAYNEQFF.

This clone was seen only a few times. Other DNA sequences of this sample code for an identical CDR3. The rearrangement links TRBV11-3 to TRBJ1-1; a weak D match, TRBD1 (5 bases). The length of the CDR3 is 14 residues. V lost 1 base and J lost 2, with 8 bases in between. Looked up from germline, CDR1 is SGHNT and CDR2 is YENEEA. CDR3 protein: CASSLGRGNTEAFF. The CDR3 DNA is TGTGCCAGCAGCTTAGGGAGGGGAAACACTGAAGCTTTCTTT.

This clone turned up a few times. The chain combines TRBV12-5 with TRBJ1-5; D remains ambiguous. Trimming pared 5 bases from V and 5 bases from J, leaving 10 bases between. The CDR3 length is 13 residues. Per germline, CDR1 LGHNT and CDR2 FRNRAP. This CDR3 reads CASGDLVYQPQHF. The CDR3 region has the DNA TGTGCTAGTGGTGACTTGGTCTATCAGCCCCAGCATTTT. The full variable domain, completed using reference TRBV12-5 and TRBJ1-5, is DARVTQTPRHKVTEMGQEVTMRCQPILGHNTVFWYRQTMMQGLELLAYFRNRAPLDDSGMPKDRFSAEMPDATLATLKIQPSEPRDSAVYFCASGDLVYQPQHFGDGTRLSIL.

This chain joins TRBV2 and TRBJ2-4; no definite D call. This CDR3 comprises 11 residues. Germline V CDR1 and CDR2: SNHLY, FYNNEI. Trimming pared 6 bases from V and 9 bases from J, leaving 9 bases between. This CDR3 reads CASSGSIIQYF. DNA for the CDR3: TGTGCCAGCAGCGGATCGATCATTCAGTACTTC.